A selection of T cell receptor beta chains follows, all from one sample in a study of neurological immune-mediated disorders. TCRdb ran MiXCR on the 5' RACE reads and lists one entry per CDR3 protein. The sample contains nearly 60,000 distinct CDR3 sequences, 3% to 3.5% of which appear only once. The sequencing input was PBMCs. These TCRs come from a woman aged 55-69 years with multiple sclerosis. Both conserved end residues are part of each CDR3. The order of the fields is V gene, clone size, J gene, D gene, CDR3 DNA, CDR3 protein. A D gene is named only where the DNA matches it firmly. The size entry gives once, few, many or a size class.

v_call: TRBV15
clone_size: many
j_call: TRBJ2-2
d_call: .
cdr3_nt: TGTGCCACCAGCAGAGCGCCCCAGGGGTCCACCGGGGAGCTGTTTTTT
cdr3_aa: CATSRAPQGSTGELFF

v_call: TRBV7-9
clone_size: many
j_call: TRBJ1-3
d_call: .
cdr3_nt: TGTGCCAGCAGCTCCCAGAGAGATCACGGAAACACCATATATTTT
cdr3_aa: CASSSQRDHGNTIYF

v_call: TRBV7-9
clone_size: many
j_call: TRBJ2-5
d_call: .
cdr3_nt: TGTGCCAGCAGCATCCCCTCTAAGACCCAGTACTTC
cdr3_aa: CASSIPSKTQYF

v_call: TRBV12-3/TRBV12-4
clone_size: many
j_call: TRBJ2-1
d_call: TRBD1
cdr3_nt: TGTGCCAGCAGCCGGGACAGGTCCTACAATGAGCAGTTCTTC
cdr3_aa: CASSRDRSYNEQFF

v_call: TRBV28
clone_size: many
j_call: TRBJ2-6
d_call: .
cdr3_nt: TGTGCCAGCATGGCCTCAAGCTCTGGGGCCAACGTCCTGACTTTC
cdr3_aa: CASMASSSGANVLTF

v_call: TRBV5-1
clone_size: many
j_call: TRBJ1-6
d_call: .
cdr3_nt: TGCGCCAGCAGCTTGCAGGGCTCGGATTCACCCCTCCACTTT
cdr3_aa: CASSLQGSDSPLHF

v_call: TRBV12-3/TRBV12-4
clone_size: many
j_call: TRBJ2-3
d_call: .
cdr3_nt: TGTGCCAGCAGTTCCCCGCGGGGAAGAGCTAGCACAGATACGCAGTATTTT
cdr3_aa: CASSSPRGRASTDTQYF

v_call: TRBV12-3/TRBV12-4
clone_size: many
j_call: TRBJ2-7
d_call: TRBD1
cdr3_nt: TGTGCCAGCAGTTTGGCCGGGACAGTCTCCTACGAGCAGTACTTC
cdr3_aa: CASSLAGTVSYEQYF

v_call: TRBV9
clone_size: many
j_call: TRBJ2-3
d_call: .
cdr3_nt: TGTGCCAGCAGCGTAGGGGGGGGCCCTAGCACAGATACGCAGTATTTT
cdr3_aa: CASSVGGGPSTDTQYF

v_call: TRBV5-5
clone_size: many
j_call: TRBJ2-1
d_call: TRBD2
cdr3_nt: TGTGCCGGACAGCGGGAGGGCCACAATGAGCAGTTCTTC
cdr3_aa: CAGQREGHNEQFF

v_call: TRBV20-1
clone_size: many
j_call: TRBJ2-5
d_call: .
cdr3_nt: TGCAGTGCTAGAACCATAGAGGAACAAGAGACCCAGTACTTC
cdr3_aa: CSARTIEEQETQYF

v_call: TRBV5-4
clone_size: many
j_call: TRBJ2-2
d_call: .
cdr3_nt: TGTGCCAGCTCTGCAGGGTGGTACACCGGGGAGCTGTTTTTT
cdr3_aa: CASSAGWYTGELFF

v_call: TRBV7-2
clone_size: many
j_call: TRBJ2-7
d_call: .
cdr3_nt: TGTGCCAGCAGCTTATGGCTGAGGGGCGAGCAGTACTTC
cdr3_aa: CASSLWLRGEQYF

v_call: TRBV5-6
clone_size: many
j_call: TRBJ2-1
d_call: TRBD2
cdr3_nt: TGTGCCAGCAGCGGGGGGGAGGAAAACAATGAGCAGTTCTTC
cdr3_aa: CASSGGEENNEQFF

v_call: TRBV7-9
clone_size: many
j_call: TRBJ2-6
d_call: .
cdr3_nt: TGTGCCACCAAGCCCCTTGGGGCAGGGGCCTTCTCTGGGGCCAACGTCCTGACTTTC
cdr3_aa: CATKPLGAGAFSGANVLTF

v_call: TRBV10-2
clone_size: many
j_call: TRBJ2-6
d_call: .
cdr3_nt: TGCGCCAGCAGTGAGTCAGGCGGTTCTGGGGCCAACGTCCTGACTTTC
cdr3_aa: CASSESGGSGANVLTF

v_call: TRBV11-2
clone_size: many
j_call: TRBJ2-3
d_call: .
cdr3_nt: TGTGCCAGCAGCTTAGAAGGGAGGCCCGCAGATACGCAGTATTTT
cdr3_aa: CASSLEGRPADTQYF

v_call: TRBV27
clone_size: many
j_call: TRBJ1-1
d_call: .
cdr3_nt: TGTGCCAGCAGTTTTTCAGGGCCCACTGAAGCTTTCTTT
cdr3_aa: CASSFSGPTEAFF

v_call: TRBV15
clone_size: many
j_call: TRBJ1-1
d_call: .
cdr3_nt: TGTGCCACCAGCGGCCGGAACACTGAAGCTTTCTTT
cdr3_aa: CATSGRNTEAFF

v_call: TRBV20-1
clone_size: many
j_call: TRBJ1-5
d_call: .
cdr3_nt: TGCAGTGCTATGCGTGTGGGCTTGAGCAATCAGCCCCAGCATTTT
cdr3_aa: CSAMRVGLSNQPQHF

v_call: TRBV18
clone_size: many
j_call: TRBJ2-5
d_call: TRBD1
cdr3_nt: TGTGCCAGCTCACCTAGCGACAGGGCTCAAGAGACCCAGTACTTC
cdr3_aa: CASSPSDRAQETQYF

v_call: TRBV28
clone_size: many
j_call: TRBJ2-1
d_call: .
cdr3_nt: TGTGCCAGCAGTTTGCTCTTCGAAAACGGGCAGTTCTTC
cdr3_aa: CASSLLFENGQFF

v_call: TRBV7-2
clone_size: many
j_call: TRBJ2-1
d_call: TRBD1
cdr3_nt: TGTGCCAGCAGCTTAGGGTCAGGGGGCTACAATGAGCAGTTCTTC
cdr3_aa: CASSLGSGGYNEQFF